The 4 T cell receptor beta chains below were found in one sample sequenced in a study of beta chain features in type 1 diabetes. Study-level findings and limits: Across all four CD4+ subsets, people with type 1 diabetes showed modestly shorter TCRB CDR3s.

The sequenced template was cDNA made from the entire isolated RNA. The table came from immunoSEQ multiplex PCR; TCRdb's copy has only in-frame clones and leaves some out. The sample contains about 650,000 clones, around 12% of which appear only once. For these TCRs, the target antigens are not known. The sequenced material came from naive CD4+ T cells from blood. The receptors derive from a man aged 25 to 45 with type 1 diabetes.

With respect to this clone: In the same sample, other DNA sequences code for this CDR3. The rearrangement uses TRBV7-2 and TRBJ2-7; D is unclear. Germline-derived CDR1 and CDR2 are SGHTA and FQGNSA. Trimming took 2 bases from V and 1 from J, leaving 6 bases between them. The length of the CDR3 is 13 residues. The chain's CDR3 is CASSLIGSYEQYF. In nucleotides, the CDR3 is TGTGCCAGCAGCTTAATCGGGTCCTACGAGCAGTACTTC.

In its sample, this clone was seen a few times. J is TRBJ2-7 and V is TRBV27, with 8 nucleotides matching TRBD1. V lost 0 bases to trimming and J lost 4 bases; unmatched junction nucleotides: 17. The CDR3 loop spans 19 amino acids. The V gene's germline CDR1 is MNHEY and CDR2 SMNVEV (reference sequence). Here the CDR3 reads CASSLSSNGFTGGGYEQYF. CDR3 nucleotide sequence: TGTGCCAGCAGTTTATCGTCAAACGGCTTCACAGGGGGAGGATACGAGCAGTACTTC.

The genes are TRBV5-4 and TRBJ2-2, with D perhaps TRBD1 (6 bases). CDR1 and CDR2 from the germline V gene are SGHNT and YYREEE (reference sequence). Trimming shortened V by 1 base and J by 4 bases, and 14 bases separated the two germline ends. The CDR3 totals 16 residues. The CDR3 DNA sequence: TGTGCCAGCAGCTTGATGGCTAGGGGGACCACCGGGGAGCTGTTTTTT. Encoded protein: CASSLMARGTTGELFF.

The chain links TRBV4-3 to TRBJ2-6; D call uncertain. The CDR3 is 17 residues long. V was pared by 1 base and J by 0 bases, with 10 bases between. Germline-derived CDR1 and CDR2 are LGHNA and YSLEER. For the CDR3, the DNA is TGCGCCAGCAGCCAAGCCTGGCGGAGCTCTGGGGCCAACGTCCTGACTTTC. Amino acid sequence: CASSQAWRSSGANVLTF.